This T cell receptor (beta chain) was observed in a study of Ad26.COV2.S vaccination and SARS-CoV-2 variants. General study findings and limits: Total T cell responses were possibly underestimated by TCR breadth and depth analyses.

This CDR3 is built from 15 residues. The germline V gene has CDR1 MDHEN and CDR2 SYDVKM. Trimming stripped 2 bases from V and 0 bases from J, with 9 bases between. Some clones are missing from TCRdb's copy, which holds only in-frame ones; the method was immunoSEQ multiplex PCR. This repertoire shows about 250,000 clones, about 83% found once; its top ten account for just under 3%. Worth noting for this clone: Its antigen remains unknown.

Stated treatment: roughly 18 received Ad26.COV2.S at low or high dose, single or two shots; 5 received placebo; per-sample allocation not given. Sampling occurred on day 63 after the first vaccine or placebo injection. The chain recombines TRBV28 with TRBJ2-3, with D unclear. Specimen: peripheral blood, collected in a trial of Ad26.COV2.S vaccine versus placebo. This receptor was taken from a person between 18 and 60 years old who received the Ad26.COV2.S COVID-19 vaccine or a placebo. The CDR3 spells CASSLVGPSTDTQYF. CDR3 nucleotides: TGTGCCAGCAGTTTAGTGGGCCCTAGCACAGATACGCAGTATTTT.